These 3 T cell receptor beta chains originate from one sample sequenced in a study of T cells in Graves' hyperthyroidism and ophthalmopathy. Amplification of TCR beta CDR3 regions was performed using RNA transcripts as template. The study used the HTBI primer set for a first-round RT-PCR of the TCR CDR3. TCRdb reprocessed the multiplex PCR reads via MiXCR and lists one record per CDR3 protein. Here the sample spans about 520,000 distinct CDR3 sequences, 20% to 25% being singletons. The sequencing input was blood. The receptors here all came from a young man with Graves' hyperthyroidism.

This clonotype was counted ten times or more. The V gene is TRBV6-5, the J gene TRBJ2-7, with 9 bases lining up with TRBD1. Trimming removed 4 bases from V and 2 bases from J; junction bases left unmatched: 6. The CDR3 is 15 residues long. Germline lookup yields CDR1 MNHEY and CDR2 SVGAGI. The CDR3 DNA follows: TGTGCCAGCAGTTTTACCGGGACAGGGACCTACGAGCAGTACTTC. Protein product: CASSFTGTGTYEQYF.

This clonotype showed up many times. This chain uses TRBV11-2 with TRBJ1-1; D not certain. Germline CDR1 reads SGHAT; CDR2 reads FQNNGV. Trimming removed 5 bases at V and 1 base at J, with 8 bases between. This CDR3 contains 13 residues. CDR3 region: CASSQTWNTEAFF. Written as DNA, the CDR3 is TGTGCCAGCAGCCAAACATGGAACACTGAAGCTTTCTTT. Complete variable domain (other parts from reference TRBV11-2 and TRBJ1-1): EAGVAQSPRYKIIEKRQSVAFWCNPISGHATLYWYQQILGQGPKLLIQFQNNGVVDDSQLPKDRFSAERLKGVDSTLKIQPAKLEDSAVYLCASSQTWNTEAFFGQGTRLTVV.

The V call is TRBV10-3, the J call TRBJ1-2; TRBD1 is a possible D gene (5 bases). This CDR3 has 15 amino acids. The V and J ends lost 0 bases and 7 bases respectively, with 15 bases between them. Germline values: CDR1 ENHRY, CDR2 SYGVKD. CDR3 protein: CAISESGHSVSGYTF. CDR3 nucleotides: TGTGCCATCAGTGAGTCGGGGCATTCAGTTTCTGGCTACACCTTC.